This passage covers 22 T cell receptor beta chains from one sample sequenced in a study of tumor-infiltrating lymphocytes in oesophageal squamous cell carcinoma. TCRdb re-derived calls from the PCR reads in MiXCR, one entry per CDR3 protein. The repertoire holds about 21,000 distinct CDR3 sequences, with 35% to 45% as singletons. Sequencing used normal esophageal tissue next to the tumor. These receptor sequences come from a male donor with esophageal squamous cell carcinoma.

By sample share, this clonotype is medium-sized. Sequence at one end of the junction differs from germline and may be a read error. CDR3 nucleotides: TGTGCTAGCAGCCGGCACGACAGATTAGAGACCCAGTACTTC. Protein: CASSRHDRLETQYF. The chain links TRBV7-7 to TRBJ2-5; tentative D call: TRBD1 (5 bases). CDR1 and CDR2 from the germline V gene are SSHAT and FNYEAQ (reference sequence). This CDR3 comprises 14 residues.

Details on this clonotype: Given the absence of the conserved phenylalanine or tryptophan at the CDR3 end, a read error is likely. The DNA is left out, because the CDR3 cannot be placed on it with certainty; the CDR3 is given as TCRdb lists it. The chain uses TRBV7-9 and TRBJ2-3; no DNA check was done on the table's D call, TRBD2. The V gene's germline CDR1 is SEHNR and CDR2 FQNEAQ (reference sequence). Ends included, the CDR3 has 15 residues. The CDR3 sequence: CASRTESWDEQFFGP.

The V gene is TRBV24-1, the J gene TRBJ2-4, with D tentatively TRBD2 (5 bases). The DNA matches TRBJ2-7 better at its end, which makes the J call doubtful. The CDR3 covers 15 residues. Per germline, CDR1 KGHDR and CDR2 SFDVKD. CDR3 coding DNA: TGTGCCACCAGTGACCCCGGAGCGGCTGTCTACGAGCAGTACTTC. Translation: CATSDPGAAVYEQYF.

This clonotype has at least ten counts. The genes are TRBV11-2 and TRBJ1-2, with TRBD1 identical over 11 bases. Germline-derived CDR1 and CDR2 are SGHAT and FQNNGV. This CDR3 region has 14 residues. With V trimmed by 6 bases and J by 5 bases, 5 bases remained unmatched. CDR3 in DNA: TGTGCCAGCAGTCGGGACAGGGGGGTTTATGGCTACACCTTC. Translated: CASSRDRGVYGYTF.

This chain connects TRBV7-6 to TRBJ2-5, with 10 positions matching TRBD2. There are 14 residues in the CDR3. Unmatched junction bases numbered 11, after V lost 5 bases and J lost 11 bases. The germline CDR1 and CDR2 sequences are SGHVS and FNYEAQ. For the CDR3, the DNA is TGTGCCAGCAGCCGATCTAGCGGGAGCAATGAGCAGTACTTC. Protein product: CASSRSSGSNEQYF.

Only a few counts were recorded for this clonotype. This sequence joins TRBV6-5 and TRBJ2-1; 9 positions match TRBD2. The J call is in doubt because the DNA end fits TRBJ2-5 better. There are 17 residues in the CDR3. The germline CDR1 and CDR2 sequences are MNHEY and SVGAGI. DNA of the CDR3: TGTGCCAGCAGTTACTCGTCCAGCGGGAGGATGGGAGAGACCCAGTACTTC. Protein: CASSYSSSGRMGETQYF.

Concerning this clonotype itself: The conserved phenylalanine or tryptophan is not found at the CDR3 terminus, so this likely reflects a read error. The DNA is left out, because the CDR3 cannot be placed on it with certainty; the CDR3 is given as TCRdb lists it. The chain combines TRBV12-3 or TRBV12-4 with TRBJ2-3; the listed D gene, TRBD2, was not tested against the DNA. The CDR3 adds up to 15 amino acids, both ends counted. The chain's CDR3 is CASSLSRVETQYFGP.

The chain carries TRBV7-4 and TRBJ2-7; tentatively, D is TRBD2 (5 bases). V was clipped by 4 bases and J by 4 bases, with 11 bases between them. The CDR3 has 13 residues. Per the germline V gene, CDR1 is SGHVT and CDR2 is SQSDAQ. As DNA, the CDR3 is TGTGCCAGCAGCTCGATCCGGGGTTACGAGCAGTACTTC. This codes for CASSSIRGYEQYF.

A note on this clonotype: Being one base from a much bigger clone, this may be a read error. The chain recombines TRBV5-4 with TRBJ2-1; 7 bases are a match to TRBD2. CDR3 length equals 16 residues. Germline V gene lookup returns CDR1 SGHNT and CDR2 YYREEE (reference sequence). The CDR3 reads CVSSRGLGGTYNEQFF. Here the CDR3 DNA reads TGTGTCAGCAGCCGCGGACTAGGAGGAACCTACAATGAGCAGTTCTTC.

This CDR3 reads CASSLTGTSGANVLTF. The CDR3, as DNA: TGCGCCAGCAGCTTGACAGGGACCTCTGGGGCCAACGTCCTGACTTTC. The V and J genes are TRBV5-1 and TRBJ2-6, with D maybe TRBD1 (6 bases). The V end lost 1 base, the J end lost 0 bases, and 8 bases lay between the germline ends. This CDR3 has 16 amino acids. Germline CDR1 SGHRS, CDR2 YFSETQ. The full variable domain, its missing parts supplied by reference TRBV5-1 and TRBJ2-6, is KAGVTQTPRYLIKTRGQQVTLSCSPISGHRSVSWYQQTPGQGLQFLFEYFSETQRNKGNFPGRFSGRQFSNSRSEMNVSTLELGDSALYLCASSLTGTSGANVLTFGAGSRLTVL.

This clonotype was detected ten times or more. This could be a read error, since a much larger clone is one nucleotide away. The rearrangement joins TRBV6-1 to TRBJ2-7; a possible D gene is TRBD2 (5 bases). CDR1 and CDR2 from the germline V gene are MNHNS and SASEGT. The CDR3 runs 15 residues. The ends were cut back, 7 bases at V and 7 bases at J, with 23 bases in the middle. CDR3 loop: CASTRTSSSGNEQYF. The DNA for the CDR3 is TGTGCCAGCACCAGAACGTCTAGCTCGGGGAATGAGCAGTACTTC.

As concerns this clonotype: This CDR3 is missing its conserved last phenylalanine or tryptophan, likely due to a read error. No DNA is shown, since the ends of the CDR3 on it are uncertain; the CDR3 is the one TCRdb lists. The V call is TRBV11-3, the J call TRBJ1-1. CDR1 is SGHNT and CDR2 is YENEEA in the germline V gene. The CDR3 has 16 residues if both end residues are counted. The CDR3 protein is CANRLAGASMSSTSAP.

The chain combines TRBV2 with TRBJ2-1; 14 bases map to TRBD2. This CDR3 is 16 amino acids long. The germline gives CDR1 SNHLY, CDR2 FYNNEI. V was clipped by 5 bases and J by 12 bases; unmatched bases: 12. The CDR3 sequence: CASSTRTSGRRGGQFF. The CDR3 bases are TGTGCCAGCAGTACACGGACTAGCGGGAGGAGGGGGGGGCAGTTCTTC.

The chain links TRBV24-1 to TRBJ1-1; D may be TRBD1 (5 bases). The CDR3 contains 13 residues. In germline, CDR1 is KGHDR, CDR2 SFDVKD. V was cut by 4 bases and J by 4 bases, with 9 bases left in between. CDR3 region: CATSEPGGTEAFF. CDR3 sequence (DNA): TGTGCCACCAGTGAGCCGGGGGGCACTGAAGCTTTCTTT.

This clonotype was observed many times. The genes are TRBV11-3 and TRBJ2-5; the D gene is possibly TRBD2 (6 bases). The length of the CDR3 is 15 residues. Germline V gene sequence: CDR1 SGHNT, CDR2 YENEEA. Trimming shortened V by 6 bases and J by 0 bases, and 14 bases separated the two germline ends. In DNA, the CDR3 is TGTGCCAGCAGTACTAGCTCCCCGTACCAAGAGACCCAGTACTTC. Its protein is CASSTSSPYQETQYF.

This clonotype was detected many times. The chain joins TRBV5-5 to TRBJ2-6, with TRBD1 identical over 7 bases. The germline CDR1 and CDR2 sequences are SGHKS and YYEKEE (reference sequence). J lost 0 bases, V lost 4 bases, and 7 bases had no gene match. This CDR3 contains 17 residues. The CDR3 region is CASSLRDSSSGANVLTF. CDR3 DNA: TGTGCCAGCAGCCTGAGGGACAGTAGCTCTGGGGCCAACGTCCTGACTTTC. Drawing the rest from reference TRBV5-5 and TRBJ2-6, the complete variable domain is DAGVTQSPTHLIKTRGQQVTLRCSPISGHKSVSWYQQVLGQGPQFIFQYYEKEERGRGNFPDRFSARQFPNYSSELNVNALLLGDSALYLCASSLRDSSSGANVLTFGAGSRLTVL.

This clonotype is termed medium-sized. This sequence joins TRBV5-5 and TRBJ2-1; 10 positions agree with TRBD1. Germline assignment: CDR1 SGHKS and CDR2 YYEKEE (reference sequence). V lost 4 bases to trimming and J lost 8 bases; unmatched junction nucleotides: 0. The CDR3 contains 12 residues. DNA for the CDR3: TGTGCCAGCAGCGGGACAGGGGATGAGCAGTTCTTC. Its translation: CASSGTGDEQFF.

In this sample, this clonotype turned up many times. V gene TRBV28 combines with J gene TRBJ2-7, with 9 positions matching TRBD2. Germline assignment: CDR1 MDHEN and CDR2 SYDVKM. The junction had 9 bases not matched to a gene; V was cut back by 5 bases and J by 4 bases. This CDR3 has 15 residues. CDR3 amino acids: CASSLIAGVLYEQYF. CDR3 coding DNA: TGTGCCAGCAGTCTCATAGCGGGAGTTTTATACGAGCAGTACTTC.

This clonotype was recorded at least ten times. The chain carries TRBV7-9 and TRBJ2-5; D might be TRBD1 (6 bases). Germline V gene lookup returns CDR1 SEHNR and CDR2 FQNEAQ (reference sequence). Trimming pared 0 bases from V and 2 bases from J, leaving 16 bases between. The length of the CDR3 is 17 residues. The CDR3: CASSLATGRYGQETQYF. CDR3 nucleotides: TGTGCCAGCAGCTTAGCGACAGGTCGTTATGGGCAAGAGACCCAGTACTTC.

This clonotype is labeled medium-sized. V gene TRBV28 combines with J gene TRBJ2-1; 12 nucleotides match TRBD2. The V gene's germline CDR1 is MDHEN and CDR2 SYDVKM. The CDR3 totals 15 residues. Trimming at V came to 3 bases and at J to 8 bases, leaving 5 bases not matched to a gene. DNA of the CDR3: TGTGCCAGCAGTTTTCTAGCGGGAGGGGGAGATGAGCAGTTCTTC. This codes for CASSFLAGGGDEQFF.

By sample share, this clonotype is medium-sized. The chain uses TRBV11-2 and TRBJ2-3; D could derive from TRBD1 or TRBD2 (5 bases each). The CDR3 is 16 amino acids. V was shortened by 5 bases and J by 5 bases, with 20 bases between the two germline ends. CDR1 and CDR2 from the germline V gene are SGHAT and FQNNGV. CDR3 bases: TGTGCCAGCAGCCCCGGAGGAGAGGGGTTGGGAGATACGCAGTATTTT. It codes for CASSPGGEGLGDTQYF.

The DNA for the CDR3 is TGTGCCAGCTCAGGCGGGATAGGGGCCAACGTCCTGACTTTC. Its protein product is CASSGGIGANVLTF. This chain connects TRBV18 to TRBJ2-6; TRBD2 is a possible D gene (6 bases). The V gene lost 5 bases and the J gene lost 4 bases, with 9 bases spanning the gap. This CDR3 has 14 amino acids. Germline CDR1 is KGHSH and CDR2 is LQKENI.